This TCR beta chain comes out of a study of tumor and adjacent non-tumor tissue in lung cancer. In the study overall: Aged about 31 to 80 years, patients included roughly ten men and a handful of women with stage I to III disease. Samples averaged approximately 3.9 million productive TCRbeta reads each.

Germline CDR1 is DFQATT and CDR2 is SNEGSKA (reference sequence). This CDR3 contains 15 residues. A modified ARM-PCR protocol with three rounds of nested PCR amplified TCRbeta. A single record per CDR3 protein comes from TCRdb applying MiXCR to the multiplex PCR reads. This table holds about 100,000 distinct CDR3 sequences, roughly 60% found once. This sample's RNA came from whole unsorted tissue. This non-tumor lung sample came from over 3 cm beyond the tumor edge. Donors were chemotherapy-naive, newly diagnosed lung cancer surgical patients in China, August–late 2014. As concerns this clonotype: The junction differs from germline at one of its ends, possibly a read error.

The chain is built from TRBV20-1 and TRBJ2-1, with 10 nucleotides matching TRBD2. This receptor was obtained from a man between 25 and 39 years old with non-small cell lung cancer. Sequencing was performed on distant non-tumor lung tissue. The chain's CDR3 is CSALTGTSVIHEQSF. In DNA form, the CDR3 reads TGCAGTGCCCTGACCGGGACTAGCGTTATCCATGAGCAGTCTTTC.